These T cell receptor beta chains were read from a single sample in a study of CD8+ T cells in alopecia areata. Here immunoSEQ multiplex PCR was the method, and the copy in TCRdb shows in-frame clones only, minus some. The data show approximately 120,000 clones, with 47% seen just once and about 11% held by the top ten. What was sequenced was NKG2D-low CD8+ T cells sorted from blood. These receptors were taken from a human donor with alopecia areata. Both conserved end residues are part of each CDR3. Fields, in order: V gene, CDR3 protein.

V: TRBV29-1; CDR3: CSVVASGTFYEQYF
V: TRBV10-3; CDR3: CAISDDENEQYF
V: TRBV28; CDR3: CASSTKLAKNIQYF
V: TRBV29-1; CDR3: CSGEEGAGELFF
V: TRBV29-1; CDR3: CSVGEHSEEQYF
V: TRBV2; CDR3: CASSPLRTQETQYF
V: TRBV7-8; CDR3: CASSTRRDRNLQETQYF
V: TRBV29-1; CDR3: CSVEDRTGGNGANVLTF
V: TRBV29-1; CDR3: CSVLQPGGYTF
V: TRBV7-2; CDR3: CASRSLAGVSTDTQYF
V: TRBV28; CDR3: CASSFVASGASTDTQYF
V: TRBV4-2; CDR3: CASSPMGLTTGELFF
V: TRBV29-1; CDR3: CSVEEGLAGATYEQYF
V: TRBV29-1; CDR3: CSVVGVSTDTQYF
V: TRBV29-1; CDR3: CSVEISRLAPDTQYF
V: TRBV29-1; CDR3: CSVLAAYYEQYF
V: TRBV5-4; CDR3: CASSSNDREKDEQFF
V: TRBV7-9; CDR3: CASSRSSYNEQFF
V: TRBV29-1; CDR3: CSFASGSSYNEQFF
V: TRBV29-1; CDR3: CSVEDSLLTRGTGELFF
V: TRBV29-1; CDR3: CSVPDSSYEQYF
V: TRBV29-1; CDR3: CSGTEGAGEQFF
V: TRBV30; CDR3: CAWKGSSYEQYF
V: TRBV9; CDR3: CASSNGPGGGYTF
V: TRBV28; CDR3: CASSLLRTESETQYF
V: TRBV27; CDR3: CASGGQNEQFF